This TCR beta chain was identified in a study of Graves' ophthalmopathy and Graves' hyperthyroidism. Study results and caveats: In blood appeared most of the expanded thyroid clonotypes whose frequency exceeded 0.001.

Among the exclusions were patients with other autoimmune diseases, uncontrolled infections, pregnancy or lactation. Physicians reached a diagnosis by relying on clinical symptoms, serum thyroxine, TRAb, thyroid ultrasound and orbital computed tomography. The germline V gene has CDR1 SGDLS and CDR2 YYNGEE. Trimming cost V 4 bases and J 6 bases, with 13 bases left between them. There are 14 residues in the CDR3. To note about this clonotype: Its specificity is not known.

The sequenced template was RNA, covering the TCR beta CDR3 region. In the first round, RT-PCR was carried out with HTBI primers, and a multiplex PCR formed the second round. MiXCR, applied by TCRdb to the multiplex PCR reads, yields one record per CDR3 protein. The sample has roughly 220,000 distinct CDR3 sequences; 45% to 55% are singletons. The chain is built from TRBV9 and TRBJ2-2; a possible D gene is TRBD2 (6 bases). This receptor was obtained from an adult man with Graves' ophthalmopathy. Material for sequencing was peripheral blood. The chain's CDR3 is CASSPRLVSGELFF. The CDR3 DNA is TGTGCCAGCAGCCCCCGACTAGTTTCCGGGGAGCTGTTTTTT.